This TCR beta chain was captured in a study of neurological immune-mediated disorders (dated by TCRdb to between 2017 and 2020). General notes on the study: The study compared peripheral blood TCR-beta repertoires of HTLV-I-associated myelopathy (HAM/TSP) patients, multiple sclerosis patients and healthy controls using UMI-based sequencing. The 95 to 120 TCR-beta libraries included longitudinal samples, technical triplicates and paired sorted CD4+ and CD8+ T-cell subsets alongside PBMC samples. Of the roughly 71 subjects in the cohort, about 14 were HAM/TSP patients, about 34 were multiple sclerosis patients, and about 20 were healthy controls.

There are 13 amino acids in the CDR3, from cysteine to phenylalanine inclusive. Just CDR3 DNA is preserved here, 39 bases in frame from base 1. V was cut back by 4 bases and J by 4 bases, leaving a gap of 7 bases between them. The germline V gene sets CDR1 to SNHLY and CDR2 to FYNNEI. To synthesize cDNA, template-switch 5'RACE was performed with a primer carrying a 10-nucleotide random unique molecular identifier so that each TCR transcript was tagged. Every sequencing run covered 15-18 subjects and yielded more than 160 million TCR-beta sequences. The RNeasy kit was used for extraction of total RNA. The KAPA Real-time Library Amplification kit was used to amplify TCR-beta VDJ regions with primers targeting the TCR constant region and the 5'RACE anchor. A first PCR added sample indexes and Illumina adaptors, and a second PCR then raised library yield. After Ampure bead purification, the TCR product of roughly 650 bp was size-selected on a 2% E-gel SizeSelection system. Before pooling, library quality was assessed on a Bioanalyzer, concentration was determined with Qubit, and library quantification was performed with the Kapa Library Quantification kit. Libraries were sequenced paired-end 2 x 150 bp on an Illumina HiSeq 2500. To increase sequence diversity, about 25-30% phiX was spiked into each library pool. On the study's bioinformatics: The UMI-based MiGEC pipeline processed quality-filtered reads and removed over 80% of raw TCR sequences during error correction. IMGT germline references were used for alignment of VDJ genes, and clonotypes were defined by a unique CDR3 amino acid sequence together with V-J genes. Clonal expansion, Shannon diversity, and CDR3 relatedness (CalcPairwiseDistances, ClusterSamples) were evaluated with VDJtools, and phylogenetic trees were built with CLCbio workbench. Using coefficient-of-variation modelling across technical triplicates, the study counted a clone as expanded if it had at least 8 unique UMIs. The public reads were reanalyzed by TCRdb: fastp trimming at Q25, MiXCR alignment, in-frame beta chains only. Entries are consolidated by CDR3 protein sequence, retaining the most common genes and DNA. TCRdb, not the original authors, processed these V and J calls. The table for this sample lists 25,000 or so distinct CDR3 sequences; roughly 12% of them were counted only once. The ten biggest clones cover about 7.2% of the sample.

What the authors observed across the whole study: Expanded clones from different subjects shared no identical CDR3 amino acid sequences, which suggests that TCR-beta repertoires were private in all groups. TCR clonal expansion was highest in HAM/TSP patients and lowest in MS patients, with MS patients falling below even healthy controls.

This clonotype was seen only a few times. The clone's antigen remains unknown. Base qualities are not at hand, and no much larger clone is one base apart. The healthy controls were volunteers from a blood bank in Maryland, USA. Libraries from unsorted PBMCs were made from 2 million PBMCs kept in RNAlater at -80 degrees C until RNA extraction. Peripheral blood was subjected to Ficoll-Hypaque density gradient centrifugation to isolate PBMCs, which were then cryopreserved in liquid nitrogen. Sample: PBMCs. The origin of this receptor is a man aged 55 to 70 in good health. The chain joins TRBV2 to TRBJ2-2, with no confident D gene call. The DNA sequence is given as TGTGCCAGCAGTGTTATTAGCACCGGGGAGCTGTTTTTT. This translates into CASSVISTGELFF. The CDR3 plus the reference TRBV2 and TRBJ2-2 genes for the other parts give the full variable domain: EPEVTQTPSHQVTQMGQEVILRCVPISNHLYFYWYRQILGQKVEFLVSFYNNEISEKSEIFDDQFSVERPDGSNFTLKIRSTKLEDSAMYFCASSVISTGELFFGEGSRLTVL.